These T cell receptor beta chains were read from a single sample in a study of T-cell reconstitution after alpha-beta-depleted transplantation in children. TCRdb ran MiXCR on the PCR reads and lists one entry per CDR3 protein. The table includes around 94,000 distinct CDR3 sequences, roughly 7.6% detected once. The sequenced sample was PBMCs, obtained before TCRalphabeta/CD19-depleted stem cell transplant. The receptors were gathered from a boy under 10 years old with acute lymphoblastic leukemia, due to receive a stem cell transplant. Both conserved end residues are part of each CDR3. A D gene is named only where the DNA matches it firmly. Size is stated for part of the rows, as once, few or many counts, or as a class when the clone is expanded.

v_call: TRBV3-1; d_call: -; clone_size: many; j_call: TRBJ2-7; cdr3_aa: CASSRSRSSYEQYF; cdr3_nt: TGTGCCAGCAGCCGTTCCCGCAGCTCCTACGAGCAGTACTTC
v_call: TRBV20-1; d_call: -; clone_size: -; j_call: TRBJ1-2; cdr3_aa: CSATPNAYTF; cdr3_nt: TGCAGTGCAACTCCCAACGCCTACACCTTC
v_call: TRBV12-3/TRBV12-4; d_call: -; clone_size: many; j_call: TRBJ1-5; cdr3_aa: CASTPKLSSNQPQHF; cdr3_nt: TGTGCCAGCACCCCCAAGTTGAGTAGCAATCAGCCCCAGCATTTT
v_call: TRBV24-1; d_call: -; clone_size: many; j_call: TRBJ1-5; cdr3_aa: CATSDWGQPQHF; cdr3_nt: TGTGCCACCAGTGATTGGGGTCAACCCCAGCATTTT
v_call: TRBV3-1; d_call: -; clone_size: many; j_call: TRBJ1-5; cdr3_aa: CASSHRLVGLDQPQHF; cdr3_nt: TGTGCCAGCAGCCACCGGCTTGTCGGGCTCGATCAGCCCCAGCATTTT
v_call: TRBV19; d_call: -; clone_size: many; j_call: TRBJ1-2; cdr3_aa: CASSVTGFGYTF; cdr3_nt: TGTGCCAGTAGTGTCACAGGGTTCGGCTACACCTTC
v_call: TRBV10-3; d_call: -; clone_size: few; j_call: TRBJ2-7; cdr3_aa: CAIRSYGAGAGEQYF; cdr3_nt: TGTGCCATCAGAAGCTACGGCGCGGGGGCGGGCGAGCAGTACTTC
v_call: TRBV28; d_call: -; clone_size: many; j_call: TRBJ2-7; cdr3_aa: CASSLGDENTYEQYF; cdr3_nt: TGTGCCAGCAGTTTGGGGGACGAAAATACCTACGAGCAGTACTTC
v_call: TRBV28; d_call: -; clone_size: many; j_call: TRBJ2-3; cdr3_aa: CASLWGRPPSTDTQYF; cdr3_nt: TGTGCCAGCCTCTGGGGGCGGCCCCCAAGCACAGATACGCAGTATTTT
v_call: TRBV7-6; d_call: -; clone_size: many; j_call: TRBJ1-3; cdr3_aa: CASSLNRASGNTIYF; cdr3_nt: TGTGCCAGCAGCTTAAACAGGGCTTCTGGAAACACCATATATTTT